A selection of T cell receptor beta chains follows, all from one sample in a study of metastatic and nonmetastatic thyroid tumors. TCRdb reanalyzed the PCR reads via MiXCR. The repertoire holds just over 7,500 clones, with roughly a quarter as singletons. The sample taken for sequencing was adjacent normal tissue. These receptors were taken from a female donor with papillary thyroid cancer or a benign thyroid nodule (not recorded which). Some clones in this sample may be carry-over from other donors' samples. CDR3s include the opening cysteine and the closing phenylalanine or tryptophan. Fields, in order: clone size, V gene, J gene, D gene, CDR3 protein, CDR3 DNA. A D gene is named only where the DNA matches it firmly. The size of a clone is reported for some rows only, either as once, few or many, or as a class for expanded clones.

>many|TRBV19|TRBJ2-3|TRBD1
CASSKGRTGTSDTQYF
TGTGCCAGTAGTAAAGGTAGGACAGGGACATCAGATACGCAGTATTTT
>-|TRBV19|TRBJ2-1|TRBD2
CASSISTSGSTNEQFF
TGTGCCAGTAGTATCTCGACTAGCGGATCGACCAATGAGCAGTTCTTC
>many|TRBV5-8|TRBJ1-1|-
CASSLSGVSLNTEAFF
TGTGCCAGCAGCTTGTCCGGTGTCAGTTTGAACACTGAAGCTTTCTTT
>once|TRBV5-1|TRBJ2-3|-
CASSLEGADTQYF
TGCGCCAGCAGCTTGGAGGGGGCAGATACGCAGTATTTT
>many|TRBV12-3/TRBV12-4|TRBJ2-3|TRBD1
CASSLEGQNTDTQYF
TGTGCCAGCAGTTTAGAGGGACAGAACACAGATACGCAGTATTTT
>many|TRBV20-1|TRBJ1-4|TRBD1
CSAVGQGNEKLFF
TGCAGTGCGGTGGGACAGGGTAATGAAAAACTGTTTTTT
>-|TRBV6-6|TRBJ2-6|-
CASSYGTTRVNVLTF
TGTGCCAGCAGTTACGGGACAACCCGGGTCAACGTCCTGACTTTC
>few|TRBV2|TRBJ2-5|-
CASSVLRGETQYF
TGTGCCAGCAGTGTTTTGAGGGGGGAGACCCAGTACTTC
>large|TRBV6-1|TRBJ1-1|-
CASSERLSNTEAFF
TGTGCCAGCAGTGAAAGGTTATCGAACACTGAAGCTTTCTTT
>-|TRBV12-3/TRBV12-4|TRBJ1-2|-
CASRGTSEVGGYTF
TGTGCCAGCAGGGGGACGTCCGAAGTAGGCGGCTACACCTTC
>medium-sized|TRBV24-1|TRBJ2-1|-
CATSDSGPVHEQFF
TGTGCCACCAGTGATTCCGGACCGGTGCATGAGCAGTTCTTC
>-|TRBV19|TRBJ2-1|-
CASSRLVYNEQFF
TGTGCCAGTAGTCGACTAGTCTACAATGAGCAGTTCTTC
>-|TRBV7-8|TRBJ2-3|TRBD1
CASSPGQGSTDTQYF
TGTGCCAGCAGCCCTGGACAGGGGTCCACAGATACGCAGTATTTT
>few|TRBV2|TRBJ2-1|TRBD2
CASSLGLADYNEQFF
TGTGCCAGCAGCCTGGGACTAGCGGACTACAATGAGCAGTTCTTC
>few|TRBV6-2/TRBV6-3|TRBJ1-1|-
CASSPADAGKSTEAFF
TGTGCCAGCAGCCCCGCCGATGCGGGAAAGAGCACTGAAGCTTTCTTT
>once|TRBV4-3|TRBJ1-6|TRBD1
CTSSALDRGNSPLHF
TGCACCAGCAGCGCATTGGACAGGGGAAATTCACCCCTCCACTTT
>-|TRBV6-5|TRBJ1-2|TRBD1
CASSYEGAGGYTF
TGTGCCAGCAGTTACGAGGGGGCCGGTGGCTACACCTTC
>medium-sized|TRBV10-1|TRBJ2-6|-
CASSAGGSGANVLTF
TGCGCCAGCAGTGCAGGCGGGTCTGGGGCCAACGTCCTGACTTTC
>-|TRBV5-1|TRBJ2-5|TRBD1
CASSLQGAQETQYF
TGCGCCAGCAGCCTTCAGGGGGCCCAAGAGACCCAGTACTTC
>-|TRBV6-1|TRBJ2-7|-
CASSEAGPYEQYF
TGTGCCAGCAGTGAGGCAGGGCCCTACGAGCAGTACTTC
>few|TRBV6-1|TRBJ1-3|-
CASTQDSSGNTIYF
TGTGCCTCGACCCAAGACAGCTCTGGAAACACCATATATTTT
>many|TRBV20-1|TRBJ2-7|-
CSAPGTGSSGGPYEQYF
TGCAGTGCTCCCGGGACAGGGTCATCGGGAGGGCCCTACGAGCAGTACTTC
>many|TRBV7-3|TRBJ1-2|-
CASSPRGGRLKTDGYTF
TGTGCCAGCAGCCCTCGTGGGGGGAGGTTGAAGACGGATGGCTACACCTTC
>-|TRBV12-5|TRBJ2-1|-
CASGTPEGGSRNEQFF
TGTGCTAGTGGCACCCCAGAGGGAGGCTCGAGAAATGAGCAGTTCTTC
>-|TRBV30|TRBJ1-6|-
CAWNDGGRNSPLHF
TGTGCCTGGAATGACGGGGGGCGTAATTCACCCCTCCACTTT
>-|TRBV18|TRBJ1-3|-
CASSPGGTGNTIYF
TGTGCCAGCTCACCAGGGGGCACTGGAAACACCATATATTTT
>-|TRBV5-1|TRBJ1-6|-
CASRDALGETPLHF
TGCGCCAGCAGGGACGCCCTCGGGGAAACACCCCTCCACTTT
>-|TRBV6-2/TRBV6-3|TRBJ2-3|TRBD2
CASSYGGRPTDTQYF
TGTGCCAGCAGTTACGGCGGGAGACCGACAGATACGCAGTATTTT
>many|TRBV18|TRBJ2-2|-
CASSPSGTRELFF
TGTGCCAGCTCACCAAGCGGTACCCGGGAGCTGTTTTTT
>few|TRBV12-3/TRBV12-4|TRBJ2-3|-
CASRHTWGTDTQYF
TGTGCCAGCAGACATACTTGGGGCACAGATACGCAGTATTTT
>few|TRBV10-1|TRBJ2-1|-
CASSESKAGGYNEQFF
TGCGCCAGCAGTGAGTCGAAAGCGGGCGGCTACAATGAGCAGTTCTTC
>medium-sized|TRBV28|TRBJ2-1|TRBD1
CASSLGTGPLGGNEQFF
TGTGCCAGCAGTTTAGGGACAGGCCCGCTGGGAGGCAATGAGCAGTTCTTC
>large|TRBV6-1|TRBJ2-7|TRBD2
CASSYAGDLNEQYF
TGTGCCAGCAGTTATGCGGGGGACCTCAACGAGCAGTACTTC
>medium-sized|TRBV19|TRBJ1-3|-
CASSEWGRAGNTIYF
TGTGCCAGTAGTGAGTGGGGACGCGCTGGAAACACCATATATTTT
>few|TRBV28|TRBJ1-3|-
CASIPQGAGGNTIYF
TGTGCCAGCATCCCACAGGGTGCTGGCGGAAACACCATATATTTT
>-|TRBV27|TRBJ2-7|TRBD2
CASSQRTSGRAFLEQYF
TGTGCCAGCAGTCAGCGGACGAGCGGGAGGGCCTTCTTGGAGCAGTACTTC
>medium-sized|TRBV12-3/TRBV12-4|TRBJ2-6|-
CASSLALVGANVLTF
TGTGCCAGCAGTTTAGCGCTAGTCGGGGCCAACGTCCTGACTTTC
>many|TRBV9|TRBJ2-2|-
CASSVVPGGTGELFF
TGTGCCAGCAGCGTAGTCCCTGGAGGCACCGGGGAGCTGTTTTTT
>-|TRBV6-1|TRBJ2-3|-
CASSDGQSDTDTQYF
TGTGCCAGCAGTGATGGGCAGTCAGACACAGATACGCAGTATTTT
>medium-sized|TRBV6-1|TRBJ2-5|-
CASSDSEGQTQYF
TGTGCCAGCAGTGATAGCGAGGGACAGACCCAGTACTTC
>-|TRBV7-3|TRBJ2-6|-
CASSLMGGSSGANVLTF
TGTGCCAGCAGCTTAATGGGGGGCAGCTCTGGGGCCAACGTCCTGACTTTC
>-|TRBV20-1|TRBJ2-7|-
CSAGQSYEQYF
TGCAGTGCAGGACAGTCCTACGAGCAGTACTTC
>few|TRBV6-1|TRBJ1-6|TRBD1
CASSMGTGRNSPLHF
TGTGCCAGCAGTATGGGGACAGGGAGGAATTCACCCCTCCACTTT
>few|TRBV6-2/TRBV6-3|TRBJ2-5|-
CASSYPARSETQYF
TGTGCCAGCAGTTACCCCGCCAGGTCGGAGACCCAGTACTTC
>medium-sized|TRBV5-1|TRBJ2-7|-
CASSLYPWTYEQYF
TGCGCCAGCAGCTTGTATCCGTGGACCTACGAGCAGTACTTC
>few|TRBV12-3/TRBV12-4|TRBJ2-2|-
CASSPGTGELFF
TGCGCCAGCAGCCCGGGGACCGGGGAGCTGTTTTTT